The TCR beta chain under discussion was sequenced for a study of cytomegalovirus exposure and HLA in healthy donors. The PCR was carried out with 60 Vbeta primers and 13 Jbeta primers. Sequenced by immunoSEQ multiplex PCR; TCRdb stores in-frame clones only, minus some. The repertoire has about 160,000 clones, around four fifths of them found once; the top ten carry 1.9%. Comments on this clone: Its cognate antigen is unknown.

This CDR3 is 16 amino acids long. From germline, CDR1 is KGHSH and CDR2 LQKENI. The V end was cut by 8 bases, the J end by 0 bases, with 16 bases between. Study-wide findings and caveats: Later analysis found that TCR beta chains associated with HLA were more clonally expanded than other, equally common chains.

Sequenced: PBMCs. The origin of this receptor is a man younger than 30 in good health and CMV-seronegative. The V gene is TRBV18, the J gene TRBJ2-2; D is ambiguous. The DNA for the CDR3 is TGTGCCAGCCCCGGGTCGGGTACAACGAACACCGGGGAGCTGTTTTTT. Its translation: CASPGSGTTNTGELFF.